This passage covers 23 T cell receptor beta chains from one sample sequenced in a study of blood T cell repertoires in COVID-19. The assay was immunoSEQ multiplex PCR, and TCRdb's table has in-frame clones only and misses some. The sample records 380,000 or so clones, more than 70% being singletons. The sequenced sample consisted of peripheral blood. These receptors came from a man aged 40-49 years with acute or convalescent COVID-19.

The chain couples TRBV4-1 to TRBJ1-5; 9 positions match TRBD1. V shed 2 bases and J 2 bases; nucleotides not matched to a gene: 7. The CDR3 is 17 amino acids. CDR1 and CDR2 (germline): MGHRA, YSYEKL. CDR3 sequence (DNA): TGCGCCAGCAGCCAAATACTAACAGGGGGCCGCAATCAGCCCCAGCATTTT. The encoded protein is CASSQILTGGRNQPQHF.

This clone was seen just once. The gene calls are TRBV28 and TRBJ1-6, with D possibly matching TRBD1 (5 bases). Germline V gene sequence: CDR1 MDHEN, CDR2 SYDVKM. The V and J ends lost 6 bases and 14 bases respectively, with 14 bases between them. The CDR3 covers 12 residues. The CDR3 coding sequence is TGTGCCAGCAGAATAACCGTAGGGGCCCTCCACTTT. Protein sequence: CASRITVGALHF.

The chain links TRBV7-2 to TRBJ1-2, with 10 bases that match TRBD1. Germline assignment: CDR1 SGHTA and CDR2 FQGNSA. V lost 6 bases to trimming and J lost 8 bases; unmatched junction nucleotides: 9. This CDR3 region has 14 residues. Here the CDR3 DNA reads TGTGCCAGCAGTCAGACGACAGGGGGCGGAGGCTACACCTTC. This translates into CASSQTTGGGGYTF.

V and J are TRBV4-2 and TRBJ2-7; 7 bases align to TRBD2. The length of the CDR3 is 15 residues. Per the germline V gene, CDR1 is LGHNA and CDR2 is YNFKEQ. The junction had 6 bases not matched to a gene; V was cut back by 0 bases and J by 4 bases. The CDR3 loop reads CASSQDRLAQYEQYF. In DNA form, the CDR3 reads TGTGCCAGCAGCCAAGATCGACTAGCCCAATACGAGCAGTACTTC.

In DNA form, the CDR3 reads TGTGCCAGCAGCAAAGCCCTGGGGGTAAGGAGCGGGGACACAACAGATACGCAGTATTTT. Translation: CASSKALGVRSGDTTDTQYF. This chain links TRBV21-1 with TRBJ2-3; TRBD2 is the table's D call, not checked against the DNA. TRBV21-1 is termed a pseudogene. The CDR3 is 20 residues long.

The chain joins TRBV25-1 to TRBJ2-3, with 7 bases that match TRBD2. V shed 6 bases, J shed 1 base, and the junction held 7 bases outside the gene matches. The germline V gene has CDR1 MGHDK and CDR2 SYGVNS. The CDR3 runs to 15 residues. CDR3 in amino acids: CASSRWGGGTDTQYF. Written as DNA, the CDR3 is TGTGCCAGCAGCCGCTGGGGGGGTGGCACAGATACGCAGTATTTT.

The chain is built from TRBV28 and TRBJ1-2, with D perhaps TRBD1 (5 bases). The CDR3 has 12 amino acids. CDR1 is MDHEN, CDR2 SYDVKM, per germline. Trimming pared 2 bases from V and 7 bases from J, leaving 8 bases between. The CDR3 reads CASSLRGGGYTF. The CDR3, as DNA: TGTGCCAGCAGTTTAAGGGGAGGTGGCTACACCTTC.

The genes are TRBV6-1 and TRBJ2-1; 9 bases agree with TRBD1. CDR3 size: 15 residues. The V and J ends lost 2 bases and 10 bases, in that order; junction bases with no gene match: 9. Germline V CDR1 and CDR2: MNHNS, SASEGT. The CDR3 DNA reads as TGTGCCAGCAGTGAAATGACAGGGGGATCAATCGAGCAGTTCTTC. It yields the protein CASSEMTGGSIEQFF.

Turning to this clone: The same CDR3 arises from other DNA sequences in this sample as well. The chain recombines TRBV9 with TRBJ2-3, with a weak D call TRBD1 (6 bases). CDR3 length: 14 amino acids. CDR1 and CDR2 from the germline V gene are SGDLS and YYNGEE. Trimming removed 0 bases from V and 3 bases from J, with 8 bases in between. CDR3 sequence reads: CASSVGRGTDTQYF. The DNA of the CDR3 is TGTGCCAGCAGCGTAGGTAGGGGGACAGATACGCAGTATTTT.

The V call is TRBV7-8, the J call TRBJ1-1; possible D gene TRBD1, 5 bases. V shed 4 bases and J shed 0 bases, with 12 bases lying between them. The CDR3 has 15 amino acids. The germline CDR1 and CDR2 sequences are SGHVS and FQNEAQ. The CDR3 DNA reads as TGTGCCAGCAGCTCCCCAGGGTATCTGAACACTGAAGCTTTCTTT. Protein: CASSSPGYLNTEAFF.

The chain uses TRBV7-2 and TRBJ2-7, with a tentative D call TRBD2 (5 bases). This CDR3 is 15 amino acids long. Germline assignment: CDR1 SGHTA and CDR2 FQGNSA. V was pared by 3 bases and J by 0 bases, with 12 bases between. Here the CDR3 reads CASSFLDGGSYEQYF. The CDR3 DNA reads as TGTGCCAGCAGCTTTTTGGACGGAGGCTCCTACGAGCAGTACTTC.

The chain is built from TRBV18 and TRBJ2-2, with 9 bases identical to TRBD2. This CDR3 is built from 15 residues. V was pared by 5 bases and J by 2 bases, with 3 bases of the junction left unmatched. The germline V gene has CDR1 KGHSH and CDR2 LQKENI. The CDR3 DNA reads as TGTGCCAGCTCAAGACTAGCGGCTAACACCGGGGAGCTGTTTTTT. Amino acid sequence: CASSRLAANTGELFF.

This clone was detected once. This chain uses TRBV10-1 with TRBJ1-6; 8 bases are a match to TRBD1. The V gene's germline CDR1 is WNHNN and CDR2 SYGVQD (reference sequence). V was pared by 1 base and J by 5 bases, with 10 bases of the junction left unmatched. CDR3 length: 18 amino acids. The CDR3 loop is CASSEYEDRVGNNSPLHF. CDR3 in DNA: TGCGCCAGCAGTGAGTATGAGGACAGGGTGGGAAATAATTCACCCCTCCACTTT.

The genes are TRBV3-1 (or the pseudogene TRBV3-2) and TRBJ1-1; TRBD1 is a possible D gene (5 bases). Germline-derived CDR1 and CDR2 are LGHDT and YNNKEL (reference sequence). This CDR3 has 14 residues. The V gene lost 6 bases and the J gene lost 6 bases, with 17 bases spanning the gap. CDR3 loop: CASRRGPGDPEAFF. The CDR3 coding sequence is TGTGCCAGCAGGAGAGGCCCGGGGGACCCTGAAGCTTTCTTT.

This chain connects TRBV28 to TRBJ2-7; TRBD1 matches 9 bases. The CDR3 is 13 amino acids. The V gene's germline CDR1 is MDHEN and CDR2 SYDVKM. V lost 6 bases, J lost 2 bases, and 2 bases stayed unmatched. The CDR3 is CASRRQGAYEQYF. The DNA for the CDR3 is TGTGCCAGCAGAAGACAGGGGGCCTACGAGCAGTACTTC.

This clone was seen more than once but under ten times. CDR3 DNA sequence: TGTGCCAGCAGTTTCTTAGGGGGCGCGGGCAATCAGCCCCAGCATTTT. The encoded protein is CASSFLGGAGNQPQHF. The V call is TRBV28, the J call TRBJ1-5; 7 nucleotides match TRBD1. CDR1 and CDR2 (germline): MDHEN, SYDVKM. The length of the CDR3 is 16 residues. With 3 bases clipped from V and 2 bases from J, the junction kept 7 bases outside the gene matches.

Here the CDR3 DNA reads TGTGCCAGCAGGACAGGTACCCGATCACCCCTCCACTTT. It is translated as CASRTGTRSPLHF. The chain uses TRBV27 and TRBJ1-6; D might be TRBD1 (6 bases). Germline V gene lookup returns CDR1 MNHEY and CDR2 SMNVEV (reference sequence). The V and J ends lost 6 bases and 10 bases respectively, with 13 bases between them. This CDR3 region has 13 residues.

As DNA, the CDR3 is TGTGCCAGTAGTACCCAGGACAGGAAGAACTATGGCTACACCTTC. Its translation: CASSTQDRKNYGYTF. The chain links TRBV19 to TRBJ1-2; 7 bases are a match to TRBD1. After removal of 4 bases from V and 2 bases from J, the junction contained 7 bases not matched to a gene. CDR1 is LNHDA, CDR2 SQIVND, per germline (reference sequence). This CDR3 is 15 amino acids long.

This chain links TRBV27 with TRBJ2-7, with 8 bases identical to TRBD1. Germline V CDR1 and CDR2: MNHEY, SMNVEV (reference sequence). The J segment lost 5 bases and the V segment lost 5 bases, leaving 5 bases of the junction unmatched. This CDR3 has 13 amino acids. CDR3 sequence: CASSDRGIHEQYF. In DNA, the CDR3 is TGTGCCAGCAGTGACAGGGGTATACACGAGCAGTACTTC.

This chain connects TRBV9 to TRBJ2-7, with a possible D match to TRBD2 (5 bases). Trimming pared 4 bases from V and 0 bases from J, leaving 14 bases between. The CDR3 covers 15 residues. In germline, CDR1 is SGDLS, CDR2 YYNGEE. CDR3 loop: CASSPGRRSSYEQYF. The CDR3 nucleotides are TGTGCCAGCAGCCCCGGACGGAGGAGCTCCTACGAGCAGTACTTC.

Only one count was recorded for this clone. The rearrangement links TRBV6-6 to TRBJ1-1, with D hard to call. This CDR3 comprises 15 residues. Between the trimmed V and J ends, which lost 5 bases and 6 bases, there was a span of 19 bases. CDR1 is MNHNY, CDR2 SVGAGI, per germline (reference sequence). CDR3 protein: CASSPQDPSRAEAFF. CDR3 DNA sequence: TGTGCCAGCAGTCCCCAGGACCCCTCGCGGGCTGAAGCTTTCTTT.

The chain combines TRBV2 with TRBJ1-2; tentative D call: TRBD1 (5 bases). CDR3 length: 14 residues. Per the germline V gene, CDR1 is SNHLY and CDR2 is FYNNEI. V lost 3 bases, J lost 2 bases, and 10 bases lay in between. This chain's CDR3 is CASSELGGNYGYTF. CDR3 sequence (DNA): TGTGCCAGCAGTGAGTTGGGGGGGAACTATGGCTACACCTTC.

This chain uses TRBV19 with TRBJ1-5, with D maybe TRBD1 (5 bases). Trimming stripped 3 bases from V and 0 bases from J, with 9 bases between. The germline V gene encodes CDR1 LNHDA and CDR2 SQIVND (reference sequence). This CDR3 spans 15 amino acids. This CDR3 is CASSIGTYSNQPQHF. The DNA for the CDR3 is TGTGCCAGTAGTATTGGGACTTATAGCAATCAGCCCCAGCATTTT.